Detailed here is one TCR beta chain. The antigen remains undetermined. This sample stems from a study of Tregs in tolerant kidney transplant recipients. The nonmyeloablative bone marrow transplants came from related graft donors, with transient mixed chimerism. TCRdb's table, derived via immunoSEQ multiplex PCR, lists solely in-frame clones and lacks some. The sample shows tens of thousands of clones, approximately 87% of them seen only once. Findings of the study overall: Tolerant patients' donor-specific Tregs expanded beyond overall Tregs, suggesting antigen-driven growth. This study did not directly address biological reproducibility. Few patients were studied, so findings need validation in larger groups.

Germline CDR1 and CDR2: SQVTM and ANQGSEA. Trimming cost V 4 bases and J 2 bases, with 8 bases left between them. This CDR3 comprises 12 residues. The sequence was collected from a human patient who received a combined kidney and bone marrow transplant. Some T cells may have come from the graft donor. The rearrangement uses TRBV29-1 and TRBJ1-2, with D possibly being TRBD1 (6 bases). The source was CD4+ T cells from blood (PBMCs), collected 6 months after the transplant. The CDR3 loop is CSVGGQNYGYTF. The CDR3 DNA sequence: TGCAGCGTTGGAGGACAGAACTATGGCTACACCTTC.